This is a list of T cell receptor beta chains from one sample in a study of metastatic and nonmetastatic thyroid tumors. From the PCR reads, TCRdb re-called clones with MiXCR. The sample carries about 15,000 clones, roughly a third recorded once. Sequences were obtained from tumor tissue. The receptors come from a female donor with papillary thyroid cancer or a benign thyroid nodule (not recorded which). Some clones in this sample may be carry-over from other donors' samples. CDR3s include the opening cysteine and the closing phenylalanine or tryptophan. A D gene is named only where the DNA matches it firmly. Some rows mark clone size as missing; the rest say once, few, many or name a class of expanded clone.

V: TRBV18; J: TRBJ1-5; size: many; D: -; CDR3: CASSPTGWGNQPQHF; DNA: TGTGCCAGCTCACCTACAGGGTGGGGCAATCAGCCCCAGCATTTT
V: TRBV7-3; J: TRBJ1-1; size: few; D: -; CDR3: CASSLERGREAFF; DNA: TGTGCCAGCAGCTTAGAGAGGGGACGTGAAGCTTTCTTT
V: TRBV6-2/TRBV6-3; J: TRBJ2-7; size: -; D: -; CDR3: CASKNNNQQYF; DNA: TGTGCCAGCAAGAATAACAACCAGCAGTACTTC
V: TRBV29-1; J: TRBJ1-1; size: many; D: TRBD1; CDR3: CSGHQAGGSTEAFF; DNA: TGCAGCGGCCACCAGGCAGGGGGAAGTACTGAAGCTTTCTTT
V: TRBV6-1; J: TRBJ2-2; size: medium-sized; D: -; CDR3: CASSGSTGELFF; DNA: TGTGCCAGCTCGGGGTCCACCGGGGAGCTGTTTTTT
V: TRBV11-3; J: TRBJ2-1; size: few; D: -; CDR3: CASSLGNYNEQFF; DNA: TGTGCCAGCAGCTTAGGGAATTACAATGAGCAGTTCTTC
V: TRBV6-1; J: TRBJ2-5; size: few; D: -; CDR3: CASRTETQETQYF; DNA: TGTGCCAGCAGGACAGAAACTCAAGAGACCCAGTACTTC
V: TRBV7-6; J: TRBJ2-7; size: medium-sized; D: -; CDR3: CASSLDPYEQYF; DNA: TGTGCCAGCAGCTTAGACCCCTACGAGCAGTACTTC
V: TRBV7-3; J: TRBJ1-6; size: -; D: -; CDR3: CASSLTGPNSPLHF; DNA: TGTGCCAGCAGCTTAACTGGGCCGAATTCACCCCTCCACTTT
V: TRBV10-1; J: TRBJ2-1; size: -; D: TRBD2; CDR3: CASSGLAGGSYNEQFF; DNA: TGCGCCAGCAGTGGACTAGCGGGAGGGTCCTACAATGAGCAGTTCTTC
V: TRBV11-3; J: TRBJ1-1; size: -; D: -; CDR3: CASGSRELGAAFF; DNA: TGTGCCAGCGGCTCCCGGGAATTAGGGGCAGCTTTCTTT
V: TRBV6-1; J: TRBJ2-6; size: medium-sized; D: -; CDR3: CASSSGSGANVLTF; DNA: TGTGCCAGCAGTTCAGGGTCGGGGGCCAACGTCCTGACTTTC
V: TRBV5-1; J: TRBJ2-5; size: -; D: -; CDR3: CASSLAGAETQYF; DNA: TGCGCCAGCAGCTTGGCAGGTGCAGAGACCCAGTACTTC
V: TRBV5-1; J: TRBJ2-2; size: -; D: -; CDR3: CASSWNTGELFF; DNA: TGCGCCAGCAGCTGGAACACCGGGGAGCTGTTTTTT
V: TRBV9; J: TRBJ2-3; size: many; D: TRBD2; CDR3: CASSVALRAGGEGDTQYF; DNA: TGTGCCAGCAGCGTAGCCCTACGGGCGGGGGGCGAGGGGGATACGCAGTATTTT
V: TRBV7-2; J: TRBJ1-2; size: medium-sized; D: -; CDR3: CASSVTANYGYTF; DNA: TGTGCCAGCAGCGTGACAGCTAACTATGGCTACACCTTC
V: TRBV4-3; J: TRBJ1-3; size: -; D: -; CDR3: CASSQTSGNTIYF; DNA: TGCGCCAGCAGCCAAACCTCTGGAAACACCATATATTTT
V: TRBV10-1; J: TRBJ1-5; size: medium-sized; D: -; CDR3: CASSDTYQPQHF; DNA: TGCGCCAGCAGTGACACCTATCAGCCCCAGCATTTT
V: TRBV6-1; J: TRBJ2-7; size: -; D: -; CDR3: CASSEDRLSYEQYF; DNA: TGTGCCAGCAGTGAAGACCGTTTGTCCTACGAGCAGTACTTC
V: TRBV2; J: TRBJ2-1; size: few; D: -; CDR3: CASSLALGNEQFF; DNA: TGTGCCAGCAGTCTGGCCCTGGGGAATGAGCAGTTCTTC